The clone carrying this T cell receptor (beta chain) was counted once. Its antigen is undetermined. Whereas donors were nominally healthy upon sampling, unrecorded immune exposures were probable. The PCR used 60 Vbeta and 13 Jbeta primers. Measured with immunoSEQ multiplex PCR; TCRdb has only the in-frame clones, and not every one. The sample carries roughly 60,000 clones, 70% to 80% recorded once. CDR3 length: 15 residues. Germline-derived CDR1 and CDR2 are MNHNS and SASEGT. Between the trimmed V and J ends, which lost 9 bases and 2 bases, there was a span of 17 bases. The data derive from a study of cytomegalovirus exposure and HLA in healthy donors. The study's findings and limits: Sequence variants that were highly shared formed a cluster that was likely a sequencing artifact. Sequencing depth across donors, presence/absence analyses assumed, was roughly uniform. A missense DCLRE1C variant was associated with V- and J-gene trimming of TCR beta chains in a later analysis, and an independent cohort replicated the association.

This receptor was obtained from a middle-aged woman in good health and CMV-seropositive. The genes are TRBV6-1 and TRBJ1-3; D may be TRBD1 (6 bases). Material for sequencing was PBMCs. CDR3 nucleotide sequence: TGTGCCAGTGACCACTCAGGGGCAGCTGGAAACACCATATATTTT. Amino acid sequence: CASDHSGAAGNTIYF.